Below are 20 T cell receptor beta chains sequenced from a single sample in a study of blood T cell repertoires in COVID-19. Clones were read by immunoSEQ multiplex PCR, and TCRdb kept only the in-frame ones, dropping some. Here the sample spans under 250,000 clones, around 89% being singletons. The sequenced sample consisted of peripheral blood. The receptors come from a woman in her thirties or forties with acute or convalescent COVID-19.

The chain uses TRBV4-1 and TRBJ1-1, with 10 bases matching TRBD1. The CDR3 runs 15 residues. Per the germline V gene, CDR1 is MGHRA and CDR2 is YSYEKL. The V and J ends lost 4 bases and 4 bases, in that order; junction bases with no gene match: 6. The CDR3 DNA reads TGCGCCAGCAGCCCCGACAGGGGGCGGATCACTGAAGCTTTCTTT. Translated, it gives CASSPDRGRITEAFF.

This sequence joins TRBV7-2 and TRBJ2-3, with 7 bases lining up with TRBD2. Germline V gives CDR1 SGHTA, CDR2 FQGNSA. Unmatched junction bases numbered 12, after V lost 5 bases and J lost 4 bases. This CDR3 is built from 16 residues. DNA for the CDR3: TGTGCCAGCAGCCCCCTCGCCCCAGCGGGATCAGATACGCAGTATTTT. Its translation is CASSPLAPAGSDTQYF.

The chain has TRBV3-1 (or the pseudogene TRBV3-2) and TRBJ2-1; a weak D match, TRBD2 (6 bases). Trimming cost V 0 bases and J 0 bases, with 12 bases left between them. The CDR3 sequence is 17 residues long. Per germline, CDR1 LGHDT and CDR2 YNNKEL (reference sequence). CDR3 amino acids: CASSQEVAGSSYNEQFF. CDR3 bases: TGTGCCAGCAGCCAAGAAGTGGCGGGGAGCTCCTACAATGAGCAGTTCTTC.

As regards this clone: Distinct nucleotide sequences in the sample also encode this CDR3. CDR3 nucleotide sequence: TGCGCCAGCACGGAGTCCCAAGAGACCCAGTACTTC. It specifies CASTESQETQYF. V and J are TRBV5-1 and TRBJ2-5; D remains unclear. Germline V lookup: CDR1 SGHRS, CDR2 YFSETQ. The CDR3 loop spans 12 amino acids. V was clipped by 6 bases and J by 1 base, with 7 bases between them.

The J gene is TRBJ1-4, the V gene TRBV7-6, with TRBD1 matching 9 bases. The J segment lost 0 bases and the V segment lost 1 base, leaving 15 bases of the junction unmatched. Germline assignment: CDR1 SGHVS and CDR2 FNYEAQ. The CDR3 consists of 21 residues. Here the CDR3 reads CASSLVGPGQGGPATNEKLFF. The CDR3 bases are TGTGCCAGCAGCTTAGTAGGTCCGGGACAGGGAGGACCTGCAACTAATGAAAAACTGTTTTTT.

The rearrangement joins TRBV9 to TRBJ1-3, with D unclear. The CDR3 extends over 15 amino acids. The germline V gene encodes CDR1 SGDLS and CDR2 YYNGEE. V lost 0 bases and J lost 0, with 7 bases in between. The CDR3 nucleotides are TGTGCCAGCAGCGTAGACGAGAGCTCTGGAAACACCATATATTTT. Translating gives CASSVDESSGNTIYF.

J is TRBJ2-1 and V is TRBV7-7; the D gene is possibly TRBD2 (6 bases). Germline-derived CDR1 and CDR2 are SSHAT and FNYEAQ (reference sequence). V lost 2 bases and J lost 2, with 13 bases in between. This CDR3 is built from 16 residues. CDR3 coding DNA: TGTGCCAGCAGCTTAAGACGGACGGGGGCCTACAATGAGCAGTTCTTC. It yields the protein CASSLRRTGAYNEQFF. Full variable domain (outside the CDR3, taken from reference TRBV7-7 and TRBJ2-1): GAGVSQSPRYKVTKRGQDVTLRCDPISSHATLYWYQQALGQGPEFLTYFNYEAQPDKSGLPSDRFSAERPEGSISTLTIQRTEQRDSAMYRCASSLRRTGAYNEQFFGPGTRLTVL.

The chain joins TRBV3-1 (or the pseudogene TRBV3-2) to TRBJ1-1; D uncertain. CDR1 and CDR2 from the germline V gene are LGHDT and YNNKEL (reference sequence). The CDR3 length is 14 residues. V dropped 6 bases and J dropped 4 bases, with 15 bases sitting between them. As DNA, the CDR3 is TGTGCCAGCAGTCTGGGAGGAGAGGGCACTGAAGCTTTCTTT. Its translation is CASSLGGEGTEAFF.

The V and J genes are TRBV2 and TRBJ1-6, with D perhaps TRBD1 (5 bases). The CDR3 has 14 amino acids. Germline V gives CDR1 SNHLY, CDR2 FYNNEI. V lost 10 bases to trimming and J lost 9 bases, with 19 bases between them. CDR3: CATLWGTESSPLHF. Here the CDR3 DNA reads TGTGCCACCCTTTGGGGGACTGAAAGTTCACCCCTCCACTTT.

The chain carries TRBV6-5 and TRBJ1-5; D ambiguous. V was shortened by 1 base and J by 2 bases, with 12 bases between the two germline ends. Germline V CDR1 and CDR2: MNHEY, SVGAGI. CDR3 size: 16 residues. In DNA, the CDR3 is TGTGCCAGCAGTTACTTGCTACCTAATGGCAATCAGCCCCAGCATTTT. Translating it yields CASSYLLPNGNQPQHF.

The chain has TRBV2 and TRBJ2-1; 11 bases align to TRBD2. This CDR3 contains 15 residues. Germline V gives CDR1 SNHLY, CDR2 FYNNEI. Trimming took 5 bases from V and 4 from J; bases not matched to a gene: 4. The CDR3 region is CASSPLAGGYNEQFF. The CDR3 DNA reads TGTGCCAGCAGTCCCCTAGCGGGGGGATACAATGAGCAGTTCTTC. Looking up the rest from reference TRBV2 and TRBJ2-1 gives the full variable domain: EPEVTQTPSHQVTQMGQEVILRCVPISNHLYFYWYRQILGQKVEFLVSFYNNEISEKSEIFDDQFSVERPDGSNFTLKIRSTKLEDSAMYFCASSPLAGGYNEQFFGPGTRLTVL.

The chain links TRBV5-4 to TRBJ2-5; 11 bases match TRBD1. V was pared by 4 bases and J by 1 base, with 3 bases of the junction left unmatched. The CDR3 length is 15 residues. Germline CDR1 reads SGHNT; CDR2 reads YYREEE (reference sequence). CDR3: CASSTGQGVQETQYF. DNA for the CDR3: TGTGCCAGCAGCACGGGACAGGGGGTCCAAGAGACCCAGTACTTC.

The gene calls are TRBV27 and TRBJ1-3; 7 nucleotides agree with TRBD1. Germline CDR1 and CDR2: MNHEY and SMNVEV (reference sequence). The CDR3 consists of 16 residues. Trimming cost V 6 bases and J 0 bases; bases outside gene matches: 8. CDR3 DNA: TGTGCCAGCAGAACAGGGGACAGCGGCTCTGGAAACACCATATATTTT. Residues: CASRTGDSGSGNTIYF.

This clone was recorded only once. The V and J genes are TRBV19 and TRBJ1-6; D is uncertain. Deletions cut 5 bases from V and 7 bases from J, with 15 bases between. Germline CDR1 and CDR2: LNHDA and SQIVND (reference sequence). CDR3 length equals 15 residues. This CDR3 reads CASSRSGQPNSPLHF. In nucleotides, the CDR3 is TGTGCCAGTAGTCGCAGTGGGCAGCCCAATTCACCCCTCCACTTT.

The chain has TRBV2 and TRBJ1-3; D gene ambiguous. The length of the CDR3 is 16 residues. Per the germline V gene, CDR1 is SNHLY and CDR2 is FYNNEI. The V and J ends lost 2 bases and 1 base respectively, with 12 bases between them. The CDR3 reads CASSEPGSRSGNTIYF. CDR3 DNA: TGTGCCAGCAGTGAACCAGGCTCCCGATCTGGAAACACCATATATTTT.

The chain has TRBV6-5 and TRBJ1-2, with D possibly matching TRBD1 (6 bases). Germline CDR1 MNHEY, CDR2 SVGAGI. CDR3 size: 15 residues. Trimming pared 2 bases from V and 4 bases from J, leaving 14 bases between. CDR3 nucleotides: TGTGCCAGCAGTTACGGTACTACAGGGACCTATGGCTACACCTTC. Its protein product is CASSYGTTGTYGYTF.

The CDR3 nucleotides are TGTGCCAGCAGGTCAGGGGGCTCTGGAAACACCATATATTTT. Amino acids: CASRSGGSGNTIYF. The rearrangement uses TRBV5-4 and TRBJ1-3; TRBD1 matches 7 bases. The germline V gene encodes CDR1 SGHNT and CDR2 YYREEE (reference sequence). There are 14 residues in the CDR3. The V segment lost 5 bases and the J segment 0 bases; nucleotides outside the gene matches: 2.

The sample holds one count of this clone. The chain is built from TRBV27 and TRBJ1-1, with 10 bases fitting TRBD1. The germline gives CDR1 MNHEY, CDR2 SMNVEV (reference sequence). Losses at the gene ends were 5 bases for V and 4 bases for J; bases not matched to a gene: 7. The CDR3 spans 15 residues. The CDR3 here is CASSHRTGGGTEAFF. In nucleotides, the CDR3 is TGTGCCAGCAGTCACAGGACAGGGGGAGGCACTGAAGCTTTCTTT.

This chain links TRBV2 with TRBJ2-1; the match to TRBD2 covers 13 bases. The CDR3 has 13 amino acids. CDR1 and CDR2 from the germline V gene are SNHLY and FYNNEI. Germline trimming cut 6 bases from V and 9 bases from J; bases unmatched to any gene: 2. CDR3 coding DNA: TGTGCCAGCAGGGGACTAGCGGGGCTTGAGCAGTTCTTC. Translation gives CASRGLAGLEQFF.

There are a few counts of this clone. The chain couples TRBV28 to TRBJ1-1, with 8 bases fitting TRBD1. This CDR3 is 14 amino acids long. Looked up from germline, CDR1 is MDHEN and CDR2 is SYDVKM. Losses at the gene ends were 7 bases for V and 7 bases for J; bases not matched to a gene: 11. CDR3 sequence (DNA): TGTGCCAGCACCTCTTCGGACAGGGACAGTGAAGCTTTCTTT. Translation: CASTSSDRDSEAFF. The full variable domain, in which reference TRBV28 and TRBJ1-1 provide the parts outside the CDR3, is DVKVTQSSRYLVKRTGEKVFLECVQDMDHENMFWYRQDPGLGLRLIYFSYDVKMKEKGDIPEGYSVSREKKERFSLILESASTNQTSMYLCASTSSDRDSEAFFGQGTRLTVV.